A selection of T cell receptor beta chains follows, all from one sample in a study of OX40 agonist ivuxolimab in advanced cancers. Method: immunoSEQ multiplex PCR; TCRdb's copy keeps in-frame clones and lacks some. The profile shows tens of thousands of clones, about 87% of them singletons. The sample was CD4+ or CD8+ T cells sorted from blood, taken in a trial of the OX40 agonist ivuxolimab. Receptors originate from an adult with an advanced solid tumor such as melanoma, head and neck, liver or kidney cancer. The CDR3 runs from the conserved cysteine through the conserved F or W. Each record gives: J gene, V gene, clone size, D gene, CDR3 protein, CDR3 DNA. The D gene is left open where the match is weak. Not all rows give a size; the values are once, few, many and, for expanded clones, a class.

TRBJ1-1,TRBV18,-,-,CASSVSADTEAFF,TGTGCCAGCTCAGTTTCTGCTGACACTGAAGCTTTCTTT
TRBJ2-5,TRBV5-4,-,-,CASSSGQKETQYF,TGTGCCAGCAGTAGCGGACAAAAAGAGACCCAGTACTTC
TRBJ2-3,TRBV5-6,-,-,CASSSTTGSSTDTQYF,TGTGCCAGCAGCTCCACGACAGGATCTAGCACAGATACGCAGTATTTT
TRBJ1-2,TRBV5-1,-,-,CASSLGTQGSQTYGYTF,TGCGCCAGCAGCTTAGGGACCCAGGGATCCCAAACCTATGGCTACACCTTC
TRBJ2-7,TRBV27,-,-,CASSNGLSYEQYF,TGTGCCAGCAGTAACGGGTTGTCCTACGAGCAGTACTTC
TRBJ1-3,TRBV6-6,-,-,CASSYSSGSSGNTIYF,TGTGCCAGCAGTTACTCCTCAGGTTCCTCTGGAAACACCATATATTTT
TRBJ2-7,TRBV18,once,-,CASSGEVAASYEQYF,TGTGCCAGCTCCGGCGAGGTAGCGGCCTCCTACGAGCAGTACTTC
TRBJ1-3,TRBV7-8,-,TRBD1,CASSFPGRGQGNTIYF,TGTGCCAGCAGCTTCCCTGGAAGGGGGCAAGGAAACACCATATATTTT
TRBJ1-5,TRBV23-1,-,-,CASSQSRGRSNQPQHF,TGCGCCAGCAGTCAATCCAGGGGCAGAAGCAATCAGCCCCAGCATTTT
TRBJ2-1,TRBV28,few,-,CASSFSAARYNEQFF,TGTGCCAGCAGTTTTTCGGCAGCTAGATACAATGAGCAGTTCTTC
TRBJ1-2,TRBV29-1,once,TRBD1,CSVEAEGTGGYGYTF,TGCAGCGTTGAAGCGGAGGGGACAGGGGGCTATGGCTACACCTTC
TRBJ2-5,TRBV13,-,-,CASSLRRGETQYF,TGTGCCAGCAGCTTACGCAGGGGAGAGACCCAGTACTTC
TRBJ1-1,TRBV5-6,-,-,CASSVRDNTEAFF,TGTGCCAGCAGCGTCCGGGACAACACTGAAGCTTTCTTT
TRBJ2-5,TRBV30,-,-,CAWKGGRETQYF,TGTGCCTGGAAGGGGGGCCGAGAGACCCAGTACTTC
TRBJ1-1,TRBV18,-,-,CASSPTVAVNTEAFF,TGTGCCAGCTCACCGACAGTCGCTGTGAACACTGAAGCTTTCTTT
TRBJ1-1,TRBV6-1,-,-,CASSRQQGRDTEAFF,TGTGCCAGCAGCCGCCAACAGGGAAGGGACACTGAAGCTTTCTTT
TRBJ1-2,TRBV29-1,once,-,CSVPLVRWGGYTF,TGCAGCGTTCCCTTGGTACGGTGGGGAGGCTACACCTTC
TRBJ2-7,TRBV19,-,-,CASSIQGGYEQYF,TGTGCCAGTAGTATACAGGGGGGCTACGAGCAGTACTTC
TRBJ1-1,TRBV11-3,-,-,CASSLLKNTEAFF,TGTGCCAGCAGCTTACTGAAGAACACTGAAGCTTTCTTT
TRBJ1-1,TRBV19,-,-,CASSMGVLNTEAFF,TGTGCCAGTAGTATGGGGGTCCTGAACACTGAAGCTTTCTTT
TRBJ1-5,TRBV29-1,-,-,CSVGEGLGDQPQHF,TGCAGCGTTGGGGAGGGATTGGGGGATCAGCCCCAGCATTTT
TRBJ1-2,TRBV5-4,-,-,CASSLEPPGGYTF,TGTGCCAGCAGCTTGGAGCCCCCCGGTGGCTACACCTTC
TRBJ2-2,TRBV5-1,-,-,CASNSPNTGELFF,TGCGCCAGCAATTCCCCGAACACCGGGGAGCTGTTTTTT
TRBJ1-2,TRBV19,once,TRBD1,CASSVGQGGYGYTF,TGTGCCAGTAGTGTGGGACAGGGGGGCTATGGCTACACCTTC
TRBJ1-1,TRBV14,-,-,CASSQDSRQGAFF,TGTGCCAGCAGCCAAGATAGCCGGCAGGGGGCTTTCTTT
TRBJ2-3,TRBV5-1,-,-,CASSSLTGTPTQYF,TGCGCCAGCAGCTCGCTTACCGGGACCCCGACGCAGTATTTT
TRBJ1-2,TRBV7-3,-,-,CARALTGLSDYGYTF,TGTGCCAGAGCGCTAACAGGGCTCAGCGACTATGGCTACACCTTC
TRBJ1-6,TRBV6-6,-,TRBD1,CASAGGGGSSPLHF,TGTGCCAGCGCTGGAGGAGGGGGCAGTTCACCCCTCCACTTT
TRBJ2-3,TRBV28,-,-,CASTGLPSTDTQYF,TGTGCCAGCACCGGTCTCCCTAGCACAGATACGCAGTATTTT
TRBJ1-1,TRBV30,-,-,CAWSGDINTEAFF,TGTGCCTGGAGTGGGGACATAAACACTGAAGCTTTCTTT
TRBJ2-7,TRBV27,-,-,CASNVTRVLEQYF,TGTGCCAGCAACGTGACAAGGGTCTTGGAGCAGTACTTC
TRBJ2-1,TRBV7-8,-,TRBD2,CASSSRTSGGPNEQFF,TGTGCCAGCAGCTCCCGGACTAGCGGGGGCCCCAATGAGCAGTTCTTC
TRBJ1-2,TRBV14,-,-,CASSQEGATGGYTF,TGTGCCAGCAGCCAGGAAGGGGCGACAGGTGGCTACACCTTC
TRBJ2-3,TRBV5-8,-,-,CASSPGSGSTDTQYF,TGTGCCAGCAGCCCTGGTAGCGGCAGCACAGATACGCAGTATTTT
TRBJ1-1,TRBV2,-,TRBD1,CASSLPKGAPNTEAFF,TGTGCCAGCAGTTTGCCCAAGGGGGCACCGAACACTGAAGCTTTCTTT
TRBJ2-1,TRBV15,-,TRBD2,CATSRKTSGSTNNEQFF,TGTGCCACCAGCAGAAAAACTAGCGGGAGTACCAACAATGAGCAGTTCTTC
TRBJ2-7,TRBV7-2,-,TRBD1,CASSLADRGFGQYF,TGTGCCAGCAGCTTAGCTGACAGGGGGTTCGGGCAGTACTTC
TRBJ2-7,TRBV15,-,-,CATSRDGNSYEQYF,TGTGCCACCAGCAGAGATGGTAACTCCTACGAGCAGTACTTC
TRBJ1-2,TRBV7-8,-,-,CASSLNPNFQGGYTF,TGTGCCAGCAGCCTAAACCCTAATTTCCAAGGGGGCTACACCTTC
TRBJ2-5,TRBV5-6,-,-,CASSPSTGSPETQYF,TGTGCCAGCAGCCCCTCGACAGGCTCCCCAGAGACCCAGTACTTC
TRBJ1-1,TRBV6-1,-,-,CASSEDVGVGDTEAFF,TGTGCCAGCAGTGAAGACGTGGGGGTCGGGGACACTGAAGCTTTCTTT
TRBJ1-2,TRBV28,-,TRBD1,CASGVRQGAGHYGYTF,TGTGCCAGTGGGGTCCGGCAGGGGGCAGGTCACTATGGCTACACCTTC
TRBJ1-1,TRBV11-3,-,-,CASSPGGSNTEAFF,TGTGCCAGCAGCCCCGGAGGGTCCAACACTGAAGCTTTCTTT
TRBJ2-7,TRBV19,-,-,CASSPRGGRVGEQYF,TGTGCCAGTAGTCCCCGCGGGGGCAGGGTGGGCGAGCAGTACTTC
TRBJ2-5,TRBV29-1,-,-,CSVEGRRETQYF,TGCAGCGTTGAGGGCAGAAGGGAGACCCAGTACTTC
TRBJ1-4,TRBV21-1,-,-,CASSKKGPTGLLEANEKLFF,TGTGCCAGCAGCAAAAAGGGCCCTACAGGGTTGCTGGAGGCTAATGAAAAACTGTTTTTT
TRBJ2-1,TRBV19,-,-,CASSSGLYNEQFF,TGTGCCAGTAGTTCCGGACTATACAATGAGCAGTTCTTC
TRBJ2-7,TRBV14,-,-,CASSQDVGRHSYEQYF,TGTGCCAGCAGCCAAGATGTGGGTCGGCACTCCTACGAGCAGTACTTC
TRBJ1-2,TRBV6-1,-,TRBD1,CASSESTGGGYTF,TGTGCCAGCAGTGAGTCGACAGGGGGAGGCTACACCTTC